This T cell receptor (beta chain) was profiled in a study of CD8 T cells in ankylosing spondylitis. TCRdb called the 5' RACE reads again in MiXCR, with one record for every CDR3 protein. The profile shows a few hundred thousand distinct CDR3 sequences, around 10% of them singletons. In its sample, this clonotype was seen a few times. The antigen is not known. CDR1 SGHVS and CDR2 FQNEAQ come from the germline V gene. The CDR3 is 13 amino acids. Trimming left V 5 bases short and J 3 bases short, with 11 bases between. Whole-study findings and limits: From matched ankylosing spondylitis synovial fluid, disease-linked clones were reportedly recovered at significantly enriched levels. Made up of fewer than 10 highly homologous variants, a TCR beta motif appeared characteristic of ankylosing spondylitis blood. Prior work had noted some motif variants in reactive arthritis blood and synovial fluid.

Sequencing input: blood, either unsorted or a sorted T cell fraction (not recorded which). The receptor's source is a male donor with ankylosing spondylitis or in good health (not recorded which). The chain combines TRBV7-8 with TRBJ2-7; D might be TRBD2 (5 bases). CDR3 sequence reads: CASSHGENYEQYF. CDR3 sequence (DNA): TGTGCCAGCAGCCACGGGGAGAACTACGAGCAGTACTTC.